This T cell receptor (beta chain) is from a study of T cell responses to AZD1222 COVID-19 vaccine. Notes on the study in general: As reported, nearly half of all spike-specific TCRs target variant regions that are unmutated. Clonal diversity may have been underestimated in mostly white British donors.

This CDR3 comprises 16 residues. Assay used: immunoSEQ multiplex PCR; TCRdb lists only in-frame clones, some missing. The sample lists about 110,000 clones; 70% to 90% were seen once. Note on this clone: Its antigen is not identified.

The sample was peripheral blood, taken 28 days after the second AZD1222 dose. The genes are TRBV21-1 and TRBJ1-3; no DNA check was done on the table's D call, TRBD1. TRBV21-1 is assigned pseudogene status. The TCR sequence derives from an adult who received the AZD1222 COVID-19 vaccine. The CDR3 nucleotides are TGTGCCAGCAAAGATGTCGACAGGGAAGAAAAGAACACCATATATTTT. Translation gives CASKDVDREEKNTIYF.